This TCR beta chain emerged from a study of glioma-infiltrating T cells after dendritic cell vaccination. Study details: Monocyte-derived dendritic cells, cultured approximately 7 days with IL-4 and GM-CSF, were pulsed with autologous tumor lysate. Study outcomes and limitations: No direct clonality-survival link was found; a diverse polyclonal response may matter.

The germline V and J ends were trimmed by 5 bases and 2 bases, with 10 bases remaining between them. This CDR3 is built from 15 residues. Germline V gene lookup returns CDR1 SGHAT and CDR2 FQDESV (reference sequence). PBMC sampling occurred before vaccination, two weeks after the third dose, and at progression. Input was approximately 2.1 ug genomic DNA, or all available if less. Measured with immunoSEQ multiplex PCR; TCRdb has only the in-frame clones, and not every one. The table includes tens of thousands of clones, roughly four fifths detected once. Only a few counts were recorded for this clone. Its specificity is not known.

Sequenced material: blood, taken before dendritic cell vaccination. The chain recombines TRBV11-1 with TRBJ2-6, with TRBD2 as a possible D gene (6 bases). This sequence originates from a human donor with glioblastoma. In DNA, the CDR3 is TGTGCCAGCAGCATCGGGGGAGCTGGGGCCAACGTCCTGACTTTC. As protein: CASSIGGAGANVLTF.